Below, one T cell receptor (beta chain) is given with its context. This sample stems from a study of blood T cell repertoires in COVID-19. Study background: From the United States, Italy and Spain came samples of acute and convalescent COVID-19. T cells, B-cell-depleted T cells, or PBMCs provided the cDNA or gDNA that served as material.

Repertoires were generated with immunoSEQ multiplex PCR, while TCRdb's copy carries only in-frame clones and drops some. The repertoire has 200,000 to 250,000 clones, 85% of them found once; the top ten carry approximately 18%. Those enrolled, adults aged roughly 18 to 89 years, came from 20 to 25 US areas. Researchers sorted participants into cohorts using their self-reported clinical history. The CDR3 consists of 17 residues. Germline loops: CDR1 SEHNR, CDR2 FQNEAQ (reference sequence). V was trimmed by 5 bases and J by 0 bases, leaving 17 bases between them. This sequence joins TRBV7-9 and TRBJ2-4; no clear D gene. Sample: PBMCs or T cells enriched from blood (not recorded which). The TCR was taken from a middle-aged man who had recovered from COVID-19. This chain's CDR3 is CASSRLYDQLAKNIQYF. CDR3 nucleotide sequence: TGTGCCAGCAGCCGCTTATACGATCAGTTAGCCAAAAACATTCAGTACTTC.